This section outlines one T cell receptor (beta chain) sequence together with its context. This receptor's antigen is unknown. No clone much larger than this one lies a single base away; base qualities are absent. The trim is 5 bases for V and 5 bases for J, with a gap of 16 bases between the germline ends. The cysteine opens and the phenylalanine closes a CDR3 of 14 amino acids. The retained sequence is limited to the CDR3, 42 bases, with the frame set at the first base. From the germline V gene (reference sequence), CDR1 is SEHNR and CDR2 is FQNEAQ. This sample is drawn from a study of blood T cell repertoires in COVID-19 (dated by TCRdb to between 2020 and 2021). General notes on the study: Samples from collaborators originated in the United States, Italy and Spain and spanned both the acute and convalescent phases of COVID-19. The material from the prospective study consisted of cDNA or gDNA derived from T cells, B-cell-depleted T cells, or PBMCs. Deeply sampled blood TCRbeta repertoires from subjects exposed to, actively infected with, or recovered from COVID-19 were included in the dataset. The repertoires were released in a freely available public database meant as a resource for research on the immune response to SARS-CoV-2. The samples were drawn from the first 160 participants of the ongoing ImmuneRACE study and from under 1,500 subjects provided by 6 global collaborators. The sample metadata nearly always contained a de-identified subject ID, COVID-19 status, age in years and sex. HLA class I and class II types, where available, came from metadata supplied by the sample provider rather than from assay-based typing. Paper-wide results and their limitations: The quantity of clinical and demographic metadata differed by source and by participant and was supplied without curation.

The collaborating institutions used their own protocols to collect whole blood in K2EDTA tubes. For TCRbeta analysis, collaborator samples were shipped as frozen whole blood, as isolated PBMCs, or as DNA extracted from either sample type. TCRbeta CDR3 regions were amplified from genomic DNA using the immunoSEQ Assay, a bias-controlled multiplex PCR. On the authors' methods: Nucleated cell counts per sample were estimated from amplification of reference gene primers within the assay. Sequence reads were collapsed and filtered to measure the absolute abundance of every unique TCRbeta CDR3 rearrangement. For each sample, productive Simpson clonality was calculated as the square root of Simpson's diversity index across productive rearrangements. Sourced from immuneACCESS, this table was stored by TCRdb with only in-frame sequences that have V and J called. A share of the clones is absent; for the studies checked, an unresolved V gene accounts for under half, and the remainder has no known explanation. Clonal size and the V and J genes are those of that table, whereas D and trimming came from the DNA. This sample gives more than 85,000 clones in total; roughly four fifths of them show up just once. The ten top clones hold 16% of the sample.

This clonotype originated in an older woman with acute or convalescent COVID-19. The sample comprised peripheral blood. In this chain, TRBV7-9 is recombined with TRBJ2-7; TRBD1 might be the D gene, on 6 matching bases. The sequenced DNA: TGTGCCAGCAGCCCAGTCCTGACAGGCCACGAGCAGTACTTC. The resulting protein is CASSPVLTGHEQYF.